This T cell receptor beta chain was captured by sequencing in a study of blood T cell repertoires in COVID-19. Study context: COVID-19 samples, acute and convalescent, were from the United States, Italy and Spain. T cells, B-cell-depleted T cells, or PBMCs supplied cDNA or gDNA.

V was shortened by 2 bases and J by 3 bases, with 13 bases between the two germline ends. The CDR3 runs 15 residues. Germline assignment: CDR1 SGHTS and CDR2 YDEGEE. Patients of the Seattle cohort, enrolled during active infection, were followed longitudinally. In the original workflow: From reference gene primer amplification, estimates of nucleated cell counts were derived. Some clones are missing from TCRdb's copy, which holds only in-frame ones; the method was immunoSEQ multiplex PCR. V and J calls and clone size are as listed in that table; D and trimming were resolved from the DNA. The sample includes 300,000 to 450,000 clones, around 90% seen only once; the top ten take approximately 3%.

The chain is built from TRBV5-8 and TRBJ2-3, with a weak D call TRBD1 (7 bases). The clonotype was recovered from a woman in her 30s with COVID-19, enrolled during active disease. Sample: peripheral blood. CDR3 DNA sequence: TGTGCCAGCAGCTTCGCAGGGGGGAGTACAGATACGCAGTATTTT. It yields the protein CASSFAGGSTDTQYF.